This TCR beta chain appears in the sequencing data of a study of OX40 agonist ivuxolimab in advanced cancers. The study, taken as a whole, reports: There were, on average, more expanded clones in CD8+ T cells than in CD4+.

Repertoires were generated with immunoSEQ multiplex PCR, while TCRdb's copy carries only in-frame clones and drops some. This table holds about 7,800 clones, approximately 73% found once. Points on this clone: Its antigen is not known.

The V segment lost 0 bases and the J segment 0 bases; nucleotides outside the gene matches: 1. CDR3 length: 15 amino acids. The V gene's germline CDR1 is SGDLS and CDR2 YYNGEE. The gene calls are TRBV9 and TRBJ1-2; 8 bases agree with TRBD1. The material sequenced was CD4+ or CD8+ T cells sorted from blood, taken in a trial of the OX40 agonist ivuxolimab. The sequence was obtained from an adult with an advanced solid tumor such as melanoma, head and neck, liver or kidney cancer. The CDR3 sequence is CASSVGQGTNYGYTF. The CDR3 nucleotides are TGTGCCAGCAGCGTAGGACAGGGGACTAACTATGGCTACACCTTC. The full variable domain, rest sourced from reference TRBV9 and TRBJ1-2, is DSGVTQTPKHLITATGQRVTLRCSPRSGDLSVYWYQQSLDQGLQFLIQYYNGEERAKGNILERFSAQQFPDLHSELNLSSLELGDSALYFCASSVGQGTNYGYTFGSGTRLTVV.